This T cell receptor beta chain was identified during a study of Graves' ophthalmopathy and Graves' hyperthyroidism. Study-level information: Stable hyperthyroidism was defined by absence of ophthalmopathy within 18 months of follow-up. Whole-study findings and limits: Sensitivity of roughly 71% and specificity of 72% to 80% were achieved by the model that predicted ophthalmopathy progression.

The CDR3 spans 12 residues. CDR1 SGHAT and CDR2 FQDESV come from the germline V gene (reference sequence). V lost 0 bases to trimming and J lost 9 bases, with 6 bases between them. This clonotype is a singleton in its sample. Its target is not known. Amplifying from RNA transcripts, the study obtained TCR beta CDR3 regions. First-round RT-PCR with HTBI primers preceded a second-round multiplex PCR. Using its own MiXCR run on the multiplex PCR reads, TCRdb lists one record per CDR3 protein. Seen here are 500,000 to 700,000 distinct CDR3 sequences, approximately 37% observed once, and the top ten hold less than 4.5%.

The genes are TRBV11-1 and TRBJ2-1; unclear D gene. The sequence came from an adult man with Graves' hyperthyroidism. The material sequenced was peripheral blood or thyroid tissue (not recorded which). For the CDR3, the DNA is TGTGCCAGCAGCTTAGCGGGTAGTGAGCAGTTCTTC. Protein sequence: CASSLAGSEQFF.